This T cell receptor (beta chain) was sequenced during a study of human T cells and chemical hapten exposure. About the research overall: Variation in per-sample TCR yields came mainly from small pooled library volume differences.

V was shortened by 6 bases and J by 2 bases, with 23 bases between the two germline ends. CDR3 length equals 17 residues. TCRdb used MiXCR to reprocess the 5' RACE reads, holding one entry per CDR3 protein. The top ten hold over 1.1% of the sample, which has 130,000 or so distinct CDR3 sequences, 3.5% to 5% seen once. Total RNA was isolated from unfractionated whole blood. This clonotype was seen ten or more times. The source is a female donor in good health. The chain recombines TRBV12-3 or TRBV12-4 with TRBJ2-7; D is perhaps TRBD1 (5 bases). CDR3 region: CASSSDAWTQFTYEQYF. The CDR3 bases are TGTGCCAGCAGCTCGGACGCCTGGACACAATTCACCTACGAGCAGTACTTC.